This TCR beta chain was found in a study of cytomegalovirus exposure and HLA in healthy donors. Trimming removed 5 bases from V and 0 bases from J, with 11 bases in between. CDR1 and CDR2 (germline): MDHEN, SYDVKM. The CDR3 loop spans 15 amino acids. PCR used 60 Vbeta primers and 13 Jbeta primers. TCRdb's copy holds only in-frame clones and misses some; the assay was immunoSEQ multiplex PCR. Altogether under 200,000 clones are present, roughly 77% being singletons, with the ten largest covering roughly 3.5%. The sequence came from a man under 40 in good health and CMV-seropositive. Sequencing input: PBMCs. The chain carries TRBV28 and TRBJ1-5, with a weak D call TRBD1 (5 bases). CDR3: CASSPGGNSNQPQHF. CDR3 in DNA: TGTGCCAGCAGTCCCGGGGGAAATAGCAATCAGCCCCAGCATTTT.